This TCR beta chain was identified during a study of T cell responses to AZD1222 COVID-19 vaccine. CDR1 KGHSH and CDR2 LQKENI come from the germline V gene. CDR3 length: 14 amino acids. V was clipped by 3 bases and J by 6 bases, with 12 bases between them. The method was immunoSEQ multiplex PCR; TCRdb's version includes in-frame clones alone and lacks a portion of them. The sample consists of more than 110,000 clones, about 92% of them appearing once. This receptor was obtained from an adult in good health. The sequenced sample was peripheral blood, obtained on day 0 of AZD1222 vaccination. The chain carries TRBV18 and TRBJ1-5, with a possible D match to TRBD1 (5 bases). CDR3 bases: TGTGCCAGCTCACCCCCCGGGACTGTTCAGCCCCAGCATTTT. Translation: CASSPPGTVQPQHF. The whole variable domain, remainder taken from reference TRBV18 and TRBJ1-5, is NAGVMQNPRHLVRRRGQEARLRCSPMKGHSHVYWYRQLPEEGLKFMVYLQKENIIDESGMPKERFSAEFPKEGPSILRIQQVVRGDSAAYFCASSPPGTVQPQHFGDGTRLSIL.